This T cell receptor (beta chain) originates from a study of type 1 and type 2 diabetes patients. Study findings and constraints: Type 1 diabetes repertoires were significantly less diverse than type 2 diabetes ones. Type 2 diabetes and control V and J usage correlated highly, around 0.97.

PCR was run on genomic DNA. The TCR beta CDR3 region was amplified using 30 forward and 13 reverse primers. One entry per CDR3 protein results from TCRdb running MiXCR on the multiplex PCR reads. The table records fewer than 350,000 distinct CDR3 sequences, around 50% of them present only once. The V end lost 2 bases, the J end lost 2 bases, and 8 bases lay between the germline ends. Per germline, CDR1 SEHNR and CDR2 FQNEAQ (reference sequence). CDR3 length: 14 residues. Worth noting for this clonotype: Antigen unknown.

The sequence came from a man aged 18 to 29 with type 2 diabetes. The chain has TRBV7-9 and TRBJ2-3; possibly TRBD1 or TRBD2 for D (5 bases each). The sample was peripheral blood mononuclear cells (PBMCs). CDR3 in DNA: TGTGCCAGCAGCTTAACGGGGCCCACAGATACGCAGTATTTT. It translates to CASSLTGPTDTQYF.